This T cell receptor beta chain was found in a study of shared clonotypes between healthy human individuals. Study results and limitations: Unshared clonotypes carried lower generation probabilities than those common to all four donors. Across subsets, estimated richness was generally greater for naive than for memory populations.

Germline CDR1 and CDR2: MNHEY and SMNVEV (reference sequence). The CDR3 spans 13 residues. V trimming: 5 bases; J trimming: 5 bases; junction bases outside the gene matches: 4. Profiled with immunoSEQ multiplex PCR; TCRdb holds only in-frame clones, not every one. This sample has 950,000 to 1,200,000 clones, with 60% to 85% found just once. With respect to this clone: What it binds is not known.

This receptor was obtained from a man aged 18 to 29 in good health. Some clones in this sample may be carry-over from other donors' samples. The sample consisted of memory CD4+ T cells from PBMCs. Subset defined: CD45RA-negative fraction. The chain is built from TRBV27 and TRBJ2-5, with 8 bases aligning to TRBD1. CDR3 coding DNA: TGTGCCAGCAGTGCGAACAGGGGGGAGACCCAGTACTTC. Translation gives CASSANRGETQYF.